This note documents a single T cell receptor (beta chain) sequence. Its specificity is not known. This sample is drawn from a study of CXCR3-negative and CXCR3-positive naive CD8 T cells. The authors made the TRB cDNA libraries by 5' RACE using UMI labels. TCRdb re-called the 5' RACE reads; one entry per CDR3 protein, DNA not given. This specimen shows some 66,000 distinct CDR3 sequences; the ten leading clones hold about 1.5%. The germline V gene has CDR1 SGHVS and CDR2 FQNEAQ. The CDR3 sequence is 14 residues long. Whole-study results and caveats: Sequencing showed both naive subsets with comparably high diversity, and memory CD8+ cells much lower.

The clonotype originates from a human donor in good health. Some clones in this sample may be carry-over from other donors' samples. The sample consisted of naive CXCR3- CD8+ T cells from blood. Described subset: CD45RO-CCR7+CD27+CD95- naive CD8+ T cells lacking CXCR3 (TNR3-). This chain links TRBV7-8 with TRBJ2-7; absent DNA, TCRdb's TRBD1 call cannot be checked. CDR3 region: CASSPGTGEYEQYF. The variable domain in full, completed from reference TRBV7-8 and TRBJ2-7, reads GAGVSQSPRYKVAKRGQDVALRCDPISGHVSLFWYQQALGQGPEFLTYFQNEAQLDKSGLPSDRFFAERPEGSVSTLKIQRTQQEDSAVYLCASSPGTGEYEQYFGPGTRLTVT.